The present T cell receptor (beta chain) was sequenced within a study of spatial heterogeneity in lung cancer. General study results and limits: Relative to follow-up, resection was when ubiquitous expanded tumor TCRs appeared more in blood.

This clonotype has a count of ten or more. Its target is unknown. A distinct unique molecular identifier was carried by each TCR cDNA molecule. TCRdb reprocessed the 5' RACE reads with MiXCR, giving one entry per CDR3 protein. The table includes some 21,000 distinct CDR3 sequences, around 4.6% detected once. The CDR3 runs to 15 residues. V shed 0 bases and J shed 4 bases, with 11 bases lying between them. Looked up from germline, CDR1 is SGDLS and CDR2 is YYNGEE. Documented time point: sample taken at primary tumor resection. From tumor, nontumor lung or frozen PBMC, whole RNA was taken unsorted for sequencing. Samples came from 72 TRACERx patients with untreated early-stage lung cancer.

The specimen comprised PBMCs, sampled at surgery. The receptor's source is a male donor with early-stage non-small cell lung cancer. The chain carries TRBV9 and TRBJ1-3; perhaps TRBD1 as D (6 bases). CDR3 coding DNA: TGTGCCAGCAGCGTAGAGGGGGGAACGGGAAACACCATATATTTT. This sequence encodes CASSVEGGTGNTIYF.